This entry lists 5 T cell receptor beta chains sequenced from one sample in a study of cytomegalovirus exposure and HLA in healthy donors. The PCR was carried out with 60 Vbeta primers and 13 Jbeta primers. Profiling relied on immunoSEQ multiplex PCR, and the TCRdb table lists in-frame clones only, not all of them. The sample holds roughly 160,000 clones, approximately 83% seen once. The sample comprised PBMCs. All receptors come from a man younger than 35 in good health and CMV-seropositive.

Details on this clone: As the CDR3 is not closed by the conserved phenylalanine or tryptophan, this likely results from a read error. J is TRBJ1-1 and V is TRBV5-1; D call uncertain. Germline loops: CDR1 SGHRS, CDR2 YFSETQ. The CDR3 contains 13 residues. The V and J ends lost 0 bases and 1 base respectively, with 4 bases between them. CDR3 DNA: TGCGCCAGCAGCTTGGCCGGGAACACTGAAGCTTTCCTT. Its protein product is CASSLAGNTEAFL.

This clone appeared a single time. This chain uses TRBV5-6 with TRBJ1-4; D may be TRBD1 (5 bases). This CDR3 is built from 15 residues. The V gene lost 2 bases and the J gene lost 4 bases, with 12 bases spanning the gap. Germline V gene data show CDR1 as SGHDT and CDR2 as YYEEEE. The CDR3 DNA follows: TGTGCCAGCAGCTTCGCTCTAAGGGGTAATGAAAAACTGTTTTTT. This translates into CASSFALRGNEKLFF.

This rearrangement joins TRBV9 to TRBJ2-7; 7 bases are shared with TRBD1. V lost 3 bases, J lost 2 bases, and 8 bases stayed unmatched. CDR1 SGDLS and CDR2 YYNGEE come from the germline V gene. The CDR3 is 15 residues long. CDR3 coding DNA: TGTGCCAGCAGCGGGGGACAGATTGATACCTACGAGCAGTACTTC. Translating gives CASSGGQIDTYEQYF.

V is TRBV2 and J is TRBJ2-1; no clear D. The CDR3 is made up of 17 amino acids. Germline CDR1 is SNHLY and CDR2 is FYNNEI. V lost 6 bases to trimming and J lost 0 bases, with 18 bases between them. CDR3 sequence reads: CASSESAHPLSYNEQFF. CDR3 nucleotide sequence: TGTGCCAGCAGCGAGTCCGCCCATCCCCTCTCCTACAATGAGCAGTTCTTC.

V and J are TRBV4-3 and TRBJ2-5; 10 nucleotides line up with TRBD2. Germline V gives CDR1 LGHNA, CDR2 YSLEER. J gave up 0 bases and V 4 bases, and 2 bases lay outside the gene matches. The CDR3 sequence is 15 residues long. The CDR3 DNA is TGCGCCAGCAGCCGGGGGACTAGCGACCAAGAGACCCAGTACTTC. This translates into CASSRGTSDQETQYF.